The next 22 T cell receptor beta chains were all read from a single sample in a study of shared clonotypes between healthy human individuals. The method was immunoSEQ multiplex PCR; TCRdb's version includes in-frame clones alone and lacks a portion of them. The sample lists roughly 2.4 million clones, approximately 94% occurring once. The material sequenced was naive CD4+ T cells sorted from blood. Subset given: CD45RA+ positively selected. The source of these receptors is a young man in good health.

V gene TRBV5-1 combines with J gene TRBJ2-7, with 9 nucleotides matching TRBD1. CDR3 length: 13 residues. V trimming: 4 bases; J trimming: 10 bases; junction bases outside the gene matches: 9. Germline values: CDR1 SGHRS, CDR2 YFSETQ. The CDR3 loop reads CASSQSRDRDQYF. Written as DNA, the CDR3 is TGCGCCAGCAGCCAGTCCCGGGACAGGGACCAGTACTTC.

V and J are TRBV5-1 and TRBJ2-7, with 8 bases fitting TRBD1. This CDR3 has 15 amino acids. Germline CDR1 is SGHRS and CDR2 is YFSETQ. With V trimmed by 0 bases and J by 5 bases, 7 bases remained unmatched. CDR3 sequence reads: CASSLAARGHDEQYF. CDR3 bases: TGCGCCAGCAGCTTGGCCGCCAGGGGGCACGACGAGCAGTACTTC.

This rearrangement joins TRBV9 to TRBJ1-3; D unclear. CDR1 is SGDLS, CDR2 YYNGEE, per germline. This CDR3 is built from 15 residues. Between the trimmed V and J ends, which lost 0 bases and 4 bases, there was a span of 11 bases. This CDR3 reads CASSVEGIKGNTIYF. In nucleotides, the CDR3 is TGTGCCAGCAGCGTAGAGGGAATAAAGGGAAACACCATATATTTT. The whole variable domain, filled in from reference TRBV9 and TRBJ1-3, reads DSGVTQTPKHLITATGQRVTLRCSPRSGDLSVYWYQQSLDQGLQFLIQYYNGEERAKGNILERFSAQQFPDLHSELNLSSLELGDSALYFCASSVEGIKGNTIYFGEGSWLTVV.

The CDR3 region is CASSPTTGSFSYEQYF. The CDR3 nucleotides read TGCGCCAGCAGCCCCACGACCGGGTCCTTTTCCTACGAGCAGTACTTC. The chain combines TRBV5-1 with TRBJ2-7; D unresolved. Looked up from germline, CDR1 is SGHRS and CDR2 is YFSETQ. The length of the CDR3 is 16 residues. The ends were cut back, 4 bases at V and 1 base at J, with 18 bases in the middle.

The chain joins TRBV10-3 to TRBJ1-2, with 8 bases aligning to TRBD1. V shed 3 bases and J 6 bases; nucleotides not matched to a gene: 3. CDR1 is ENHRY and CDR2 is SYGVKD in the germline V gene. This CDR3 has 13 amino acids. The CDR3 DNA follows: TGTGCCATCAGTGACGACAGGGGAAATGGCTACACCTTC. Encoded protein: CAISDDRGNGYTF.

This clone was counted a single time. The chain uses TRBV6-4 and TRBJ2-3; the D is unclear. This CDR3 has 13 residues. The V and J ends lost 11 bases and 1 base respectively, with 13 bases between them. Germline V gene data show CDR1 as MRHNA and CDR2 as SNTAGT. CDR3 nucleotide sequence: TGTGCCCGCCCCCAGTTAGGCACAGATACGCAGTATTTT. Its translation is CARPQLGTDTQYF.

The rearrangement uses TRBV2 and TRBJ2-5; 8 positions match TRBD2. Germline values: CDR1 SNHLY, CDR2 FYNNEI. This CDR3 has 15 amino acids. The ends lost 7 bases at V and 2 bases at J; junction bases unmatched: 9. For the CDR3, the DNA is TGTGCCAGCACCGAACGGGGGGGATGGCAAGAGACCCAGTACTTC. It translates to CASTERGGWQETQYF. Supplemented by reference TRBV2 and TRBJ2-5, the full variable domain reads EPEVTQTPSHQVTQMGQEVILRCVPISNHLYFYWYRQILGQKVEFLVSFYNNEISEKSEIFDDQFSVERPDGSNFTLKIRSTKLEDSAMYFCASTERGGWQETQYFGPGTRLLVL.

The rearrangement links TRBV7-2 to TRBJ2-7; weak D call: TRBD1 (5 bases). From germline, CDR1 is SGHTA and CDR2 FQGNSA. This CDR3 region has 15 residues. Trimming removed 2 bases from V and 3 bases from J, with 14 bases in between. CDR3 in DNA: TGTGCCAGCAGCTTATACGGCACCACAGGCTACGAGCAGTACTTC. It codes for CASSLYGTTGYEQYF. The complete variable domain, with remaining parts taken from reference TRBV7-2 and TRBJ2-7, reads GAGVSQSPSNKVTEKGKDVELRCDPISGHTALYWYRQSLGQGLEFLIYFQGNSAPDKSGLPSDRFSAERTGGSVSTLTIQRTQQEDSAVYLCASSLYGTTGYEQYFGPGTRLTVT.

The chain uses TRBV5-6 and TRBJ1-2, with D uncertain. Trimming removed 4 bases at V and 1 base at J, with 5 bases between. The CDR3 is 12 residues long. Germline CDR1 and CDR2: SGHDT and YYEEEE. The CDR3 region has the DNA TGTGCCAGCAGCCAAATTAACTATGGCTACACCTTC. Translated: CASSQINYGYTF.

As for this clone: A much larger clone sits a single nucleotide away, making a read error possible. V and J are TRBV7-9 and TRBJ2-5; no clear D gene. V lost 1 base, J lost 6 bases, and 3 bases lay in between. This CDR3 region has 11 residues. Germline CDR1 SEHNR, CDR2 FQNEAQ (reference sequence). Here the CDR3 reads CASSLEQTQYF. CDR3 nucleotide sequence: TGTGCCAGCAGCTTAGAACAGACCCAGTACTTC.

Only one count was recorded for this clone. The chain uses TRBV10-3 and TRBJ2-4; D is unresolved. The CDR3 is 15 amino acids. Trimming cost V 0 bases and J 0 bases, with 6 bases left between them. Per the germline V gene, CDR1 is ENHRY and CDR2 is SYGVKD. CDR3 protein: CAISESSLAKNIQYF. The CDR3 nucleotides read TGTGCCATCAGTGAGTCGTCGTTAGCCAAAAACATTCAGTACTTC.

This chain joins TRBV11-3 and TRBJ1-4; D unresolved. In germline, CDR1 is SGHNT, CDR2 YENEEA. Trimming removed 6 bases from V and 0 bases from J, with 11 bases in between. This CDR3 has 15 residues. CDR3 residues: CASREHQATNEKLFF. CDR3 bases: TGTGCCAGCAGGGAACACCAGGCAACTAATGAAAAACTGTTTTTT.

The V and J genes are TRBV28 and TRBJ1-2; D is possibly TRBD1 (5 bases). The germline V gene has CDR1 MDHEN and CDR2 SYDVKM. V was shortened by 6 bases and J by 0 bases, with 17 bases between the two germline ends. The length of the CDR3 is 16 residues. The CDR3 sequence is CASRTVGGRANYGYTF. The CDR3 DNA follows: TGTGCCAGCAGGACCGTCGGGGGGAGGGCTAACTATGGCTACACCTTC.

The V call is TRBV9, the J call TRBJ1-5; D remains ambiguous. Germline V lookup: CDR1 SGDLS, CDR2 YYNGEE. The CDR3 length is 15 residues. Trimming removed 0 bases from V and 6 bases from J, with 13 bases in between. The CDR3 loop reads CASSVGVSEGQPQHF. DNA for the CDR3: TGTGCCAGCAGCGTAGGCGTGTCAGAGGGTCAGCCCCAGCATTTT.

This clone was detected once. The CDR3 DNA follows: TGTGCCAGCAGCTTAGACAGGGATACTGGGGCCAACGTCCTGACTTTC. This codes for CASSLDRDTGANVLTF. This chain joins TRBV5-6 and TRBJ2-6; 7 bases match TRBD1. The CDR3 is made up of 16 amino acids. Germline V gives CDR1 SGHDT, CDR2 YYEEEE. V gave up 2 bases and J gave up 2 bases; unmatched junction bases: 4.

The CDR3 spells CASSLTANYEQYF. DNA of the CDR3: TGTGCCAGCAGTTTGACAGCGAACTACGAGCAGTACTTC. This rearrangement joins TRBV6-1 to TRBJ2-7, with a tentative D call TRBD1 (5 bases). This CDR3 region has 13 residues. Germline CDR1 MNHNS, CDR2 SASEGT. Between the trimmed V and J ends, which lost 5 bases and 3 bases, there was a span of 11 bases.

This clone is a singleton in its sample. The gene calls are TRBV6-6 and TRBJ1-2; 8 positions match TRBD1. The CDR3 covers 14 residues. Germline loops: CDR1 MNHNY, CDR2 SVGAGI (reference sequence). V was clipped by 2 bases and J by 8 bases; unmatched bases: 7. As DNA, the CDR3 is TGTGCCAGCAGTTACACCGAACAGGGGGACGGCTACACCTTC. Translation: CASSYTEQGDGYTF.

This chain's CDR3 is CASTTSGGQETQYF. The CDR3 bases are TGTGCCAGTACCACTAGCGGGGGCCAAGAGACCCAGTACTTC. The V call is TRBV19, the J call TRBJ2-5, with 11 bases aligning to TRBD2. CDR3 length: 14 residues. Germline V CDR1 and CDR2: LNHDA, SQIVND (reference sequence). V gave up 7 bases and J gave up 1 base; unmatched junction bases: 2.

This clone was seen once. The chain has TRBV10-1 and TRBJ2-7, with 10 nucleotides matching TRBD2. CDR3 length: 22 residues. The V segment lost 9 bases and the J segment 2 bases; nucleotides outside the gene matches: 31. Germline V gives CDR1 WNHNN, CDR2 SYGVQD (reference sequence). DNA for the CDR3: TGCGCCAGTCGAGACCGAGGGACAGGAGGAATTAGCGGGAGGTCCCGGCCCTACGAGCAGTACTTC. It specifies CASRDRGTGGISGRSRPYEQYF.

This chain joins TRBV5-4 and TRBJ1-1; D remains ambiguous. The germline V and J ends were trimmed by 2 bases and 0 bases, with 11 bases remaining between them. Germline assignment: CDR1 SGHNT and CDR2 YYREEE (reference sequence). This CDR3 region has 15 residues. The chain's CDR3 is CASSLVVNMNTEAFF. The CDR3 DNA sequence: TGTGCCAGCAGCTTAGTAGTCAACATGAACACTGAAGCTTTCTTT. The full variable domain, in which reference TRBV5-4 and TRBJ1-1 provide the parts outside the CDR3, is ETGVTQSPTHLIKTRGQQVTLRCSSQSGHNTVSWYQQALGQGPQFIFQYYREEENGRGNFPPRFSGLQFPNYSSELNVNALELDDSALYLCASSLVVNMNTEAFFGQGTRLTVV.

The count of this clone is one. Other DNA sequences in this sample translate to the same CDR3. The chain carries TRBV28 and TRBJ1-5; D ambiguous. CDR1 and CDR2 (germline): MDHEN, SYDVKM. The length of the CDR3 is 12 residues. The germline V and J ends were trimmed by 4 bases and 7 bases, with 8 bases remaining between them. In DNA form, the CDR3 reads TGTGCCAGCAGTTCGCCGGGGCAGCCCCAGCATTTT. This translates into CASSSPGQPQHF.

About this clone itself: The sample carries other DNA sequences with the same CDR3. The rearrangement uses TRBV28 and TRBJ1-4; no clear D. CDR3 length: 15 residues. Deletions cut 2 bases from V and 0 bases from J, with 7 bases between. Germline loops: CDR1 MDHEN, CDR2 SYDVKM. In DNA form, the CDR3 reads TGTGCCAGCAGTTTAAGTGGGGCAACTAATGAAAAACTGTTTTTT. This codes for CASSLSGATNEKLFF.